These 25 T cell receptor beta chains were all obtained from the same sample, sequenced in a study of blood T cells in healthy people across ages. Alongside a J-beta primer mix, a sample-barcoded 5' primer served in a second PCR lasting roughly 6 to 12 cycles. MiXCR was run by TCRdb on the 5' RACE reads, yielding one entry per CDR3 protein. In the table there are 790,000 or so distinct CDR3 sequences, about 56% of which are singletons. Sequencing input: blood. The receptors derive from a man aged 35-49 years in good health.

This clonotype appeared a few times. The genes are TRBV4-1 and TRBJ2-3, with no clear D. The CDR3 covers 11 residues. Germline CDR1 reads MGHRA; CDR2 reads YSYEKL. Trimming took off 4 bases at V and 11 bases at J, with 10 bases between the two ends. For the CDR3, the DNA is TGCGCCAGCAGCCCCGGGTTACAGCAGTATTTT. This encodes CASSPGLQQYF.

The V call is TRBV7-9, the J call TRBJ1-2; 8 nucleotides match TRBD1. J was trimmed by 7 bases and V by 2 bases; bases with no gene match: 6. The CDR3 totals 14 residues. Per germline, CDR1 SEHNR and CDR2 FQNEAQ (reference sequence). In DNA, the CDR3 is TGTGCCAGCAGCTTATCGGACAGGGTGGGTGGCTACACCTTC. Residues: CASSLSDRVGGYTF.

This chain uses TRBV6-6 with TRBJ2-1; 10 bases align to TRBD2. V shed 7 bases and J 6 bases; nucleotides not matched to a gene: 9. CDR3 length: 15 residues. Germline V gene lookup returns CDR1 MNHNY and CDR2 SVGAGI (reference sequence). CDR3 region: CASTPGLAEPNEQFF. The CDR3 DNA reads TGTGCCAGCACCCCCGGACTAGCGGAACCCAATGAGCAGTTCTTC.

The V call is TRBV7-2, the J call TRBJ1-6; D perhaps matches TRBD1 (5 bases). The CDR3 is 14 residues long. The V end lost 5 bases, the J end lost 7 bases, and 12 bases lay between the germline ends. Germline V gives CDR1 SGHTA, CDR2 FQGNSA. This CDR3 reads CASSAGTQNSPLHF. The CDR3 nucleotides read TGTGCCAGCAGCGCCGGGACCCAAAATTCACCCCTCCACTTT.

In its sample, this clonotype was seen a few times. The chain carries TRBV5-1 and TRBJ1-3; D ambiguous. The V end was cut by 4 bases, the J end by 0 bases, with 14 bases between. CDR1 and CDR2 from the germline V gene are SGHRS and YFSETQ. This CDR3 has 16 amino acids. The chain's CDR3 is CASSPRSGGSGNTIYF. The CDR3 DNA reads TGCGCCAGCAGCCCGAGAAGCGGAGGCTCTGGAAACACCATATATTTT.

This chain connects TRBV4-2 to TRBJ2-5, with D possibly TRBD2 on 6 matching bases. The CDR3 loop spans 14 amino acids. CDR1 is LGHNA, CDR2 YNFKEQ, per germline. V was cut by 1 base and J by 0 bases, with 6 bases left in between. CDR3: CASSQGGDQETQYF. The CDR3 bases are TGTGCCAGCAGCCAAGGGGGGGACCAAGAGACCCAGTACTTC.

This chain joins TRBV6-5 and TRBJ2-7; D not resolved. CDR1 and CDR2 (germline): MNHEY, SVGAGI. This CDR3 spans 12 amino acids. Trimming pared 4 bases from V and 3 bases from J, leaving 7 bases between. The DNA for the CDR3 is TGTGCCAGCAGTTTTGACCGCTACGAGCAGTACTTC. This gives the protein CASSFDRYEQYF.

The chain recombines TRBV7-9 with TRBJ2-7; D call uncertain. The DNA end favors TRBJ2-5, so the J call may be wrong. CDR3 length: 14 residues. From germline, CDR1 is SEHNR and CDR2 FQNEAQ (reference sequence). CDR3 DNA sequence: TGTGCCAGCAGCCCGCCTGCTGGGTTAAAGACCCAGTACTTC. Its protein product is CASSPPAGLKTQYF.

CDR3 bases: TGTGCCAGCAGCCAACGGTCGTCTTCTGGGGGCTACACCTTC. It encodes CASSQRSSSGGYTF. This chain joins TRBV3-1 and TRBJ1-2; D is ambiguous. V was shortened by 2 bases and J by 8 bases, with 15 bases between the two germline ends. The CDR3 spans 14 residues. CDR1 is LGHDT, CDR2 YNNKEL, per germline (reference sequence).

This clonotype was found many times. The chain employs TRBV20-1 and TRBJ2-5, with 13 bases fitting TRBD2. V was clipped by 5 bases and J by 7 bases; unmatched bases: 10. CDR1 DFQATT and CDR2 SNEGSKA come from the germline V gene (reference sequence). The CDR3 contains 15 residues. The CDR3 spells CSAYSGLAGSGTQYF. The DNA for the CDR3 is TGCAGTGCTTATTCGGGACTAGCGGGATCGGGGACCCAGTACTTC.

Written as DNA, the CDR3 is TGTGCCAGCAGTGGGGCCCAGGGGAACTATGGCTACACCTTC. Its protein is CASSGAQGNYGYTF. The chain couples TRBV25-1 to TRBJ1-2; D might be TRBD1 (6 bases). The germline V gene has CDR1 MGHDK and CDR2 SYGVNS. V dropped 4 bases and J dropped 2 bases, with 11 bases sitting between them. This CDR3 is 14 amino acids long.

This clonotype has just a few counts. The rearrangement uses TRBV7-9 and TRBJ2-7; 11 nucleotides line up with TRBD2. The CDR3 has 16 amino acids. Germline V gives CDR1 SEHNR, CDR2 FQNEAQ (reference sequence). V trimming: 1 base; J trimming: 0 bases; junction bases outside the gene matches: 2. CDR3 protein: CASSLVTSGNSYEQYF. The CDR3 region has the DNA TGTGCCAGCAGCTTAGTGACTAGCGGGAACTCCTACGAGCAGTACTTC.

The J gene is TRBJ2-4, the V gene TRBV20-1, with 9 bases matching TRBD1. The J call is uncertain, as TRBJ2-7 better fits the DNA end. Germline-derived CDR1 and CDR2 are DFQATT and SNEGSKA (reference sequence). CDR3 length: 14 residues. The CDR3: CSAGGGQGGYEQYF. CDR3 nucleotide sequence: TGCAGTGCTGGAGGGGGACAGGGTGGCTACGAGCAGTACTTC.

This clonotype was detected a few times. This chain joins TRBV10-3 and TRBJ1-2, with a tentative D call TRBD1 (5 bases). V was pared by 6 bases and J by 8 bases, with 16 bases between. Germline CDR1 reads ENHRY; CDR2 reads SYGVKD. The CDR3 runs 13 residues. CDR3: CAIRPPTVWGYTF. CDR3 nucleotide sequence: TGTGCCATCAGACCACCGACAGTATGGGGCTACACCTTC.

The V gene is TRBV11-3, the J gene TRBJ2-3; TRBD2 agrees at 12 bases. The CDR3 contains 16 residues. Germline loops: CDR1 SGHNT, CDR2 YENEEA. The J segment lost 4 bases and the V segment lost 6 bases, leaving 8 bases of the junction unmatched. The CDR3 sequence: CASRTLAGGPPDTQYF. The CDR3 bases are TGTGCCAGCAGGACGCTAGCGGGAGGGCCCCCAGATACGCAGTATTTT.

Only a few counts were recorded for this clonotype. This chain joins TRBV28 and TRBJ2-5; 8 bases fit TRBD1. The J call is uncertain, as TRBJ2-7 better fits the DNA end. The length of the CDR3 is 14 residues. CDR1 and CDR2 (germline): MDHEN, SYDVKM. The CDR3 here is CASSWGQAYNEQYF. The CDR3 DNA reads as TGTGCCAGCAGTTGGGGACAGGCCTACAACGAGCAGTACTTC.

J is TRBJ1-5 and V is TRBV28; 8 bases fit TRBD1. This CDR3 is 13 amino acids long. Per germline, CDR1 MDHEN and CDR2 SYDVKM. After removal of 7 bases from V and 5 bases from J, the junction contained 4 bases not matched to a gene. The CDR3 nucleotides are TGTGCCAGCAATGACAGGGGTTATCAGCCCCAGCATTTT. Protein: CASNDRGYQPQHF. The variable domain in full, with the rest retrieved from reference TRBV28 and TRBJ1-5, is DVKVTQSSRYLVKRTGEKVFLECVQDMDHENMFWYRQDPGLGLRLIYFSYDVKMKEKGDIPEGYSVSREKKERFSLILESASTNQTSMYLCASNDRGYQPQHFGDGTRLSIL.

The V gene is TRBV4-2, the J gene TRBJ2-1; D is tentatively TRBD1 or TRBD2 (6 bases each). V gave up 0 bases and J gave up 0 bases, with 21 bases separating them. The germline CDR1 and CDR2 sequences are LGHNA and YNFKEQ. The CDR3 has 20 amino acids. The CDR3 loop reads CASSQDASSGGPRSYNEQFF. For the CDR3, the DNA is TGTGCCAGCAGCCAAGATGCTTCGAGTGGGGGGCCCCGCTCCTACAATGAGCAGTTCTTC.

The gene calls are TRBV12-3 or TRBV12-4 and TRBJ1-2; maybe TRBD1 (5 bases). The V end lost 10 bases, the J end lost 8 bases, and 23 bases lay between the germline ends. The CDR3 totals 14 residues. The CDR3 DNA follows: TGTGCCACAAAGGAGGGGCGTAACCTCGGCGGCTACACCTTC. It is translated as CATKEGRNLGGYTF.

V is TRBV29-1 and J is TRBJ2-3, with TRBD2 matching over 12 bases. The CDR3 covers 17 residues. V was clipped by 0 bases and J by 4 bases; unmatched bases: 8. CDR1 SQVTM and CDR2 ANQGSEA come from the germline V gene. CDR3 amino acids: CSVEDITSGGSADTQYF. Here the CDR3 DNA reads TGCAGCGTTGAAGATATCACTAGCGGGGGGTCGGCAGATACGCAGTATTTT.

The chain is built from TRBV4-3 and TRBJ2-7; D unclear. Trimming removed 0 bases at V and 9 bases at J, with 12 bases between. Germline V gene lookup returns CDR1 LGHNA and CDR2 YSLEER. The CDR3 totals 13 residues. The CDR3 protein is CASSQDKPQMQYF. The CDR3 nucleotides are TGCGCCAGCAGCCAAGATAAACCCCAGATGCAGTACTTC.

This clonotype was counted only a few times. This CDR3 is CASSLQLQETQYF. The CDR3, as DNA: TGTGCCAGCAGCTTACAGCTCCAAGAGACCCAGTACTTC. J is TRBJ2-5 and V is TRBV7-9, with no clear D. V was pared by 2 bases and J by 1 base, with 5 bases between. The CDR3 contains 13 residues. Per germline, CDR1 SEHNR and CDR2 FQNEAQ (reference sequence).

This clonotype was seen a handful of times. V gene TRBV4-2 combines with J gene TRBJ2-3; D may be TRBD1 (7 bases). V was cut by 1 base and J by 0 bases, with 11 bases left in between. Germline CDR1 reads LGHNA; CDR2 reads YNFKEQ. This CDR3 comprises 16 residues. The CDR3 coding sequence is TGTGCCAGCAGCCAAGCAGCAGGGGGGAGCACAGATACGCAGTATTTT. This sequence encodes CASSQAAGGSTDTQYF.

This chain connects TRBV9 to TRBJ1-5; D unresolved. This CDR3 comprises 13 residues. Trimming removed 0 bases from V and 4 bases from J, with 5 bases in between. Germline V gene lookup returns CDR1 SGDLS and CDR2 YYNGEE. The CDR3 DNA is TGTGCCAGCAGCGTAGACCCGAATCAGCCCCAGCATTTT. This sequence encodes CASSVDPNQPQHF.

The chain carries TRBV7-3 and TRBJ2-7; TRBD1 agrees at 9 bases. The CDR3 is 17 residues long. J lost 4 bases, V lost 1 base, and 11 bases had no gene match. Germline V lookup: CDR1 SGHTA, CDR2 FQGTGA. This CDR3 is CASSLIGKGTGSYEQYF. The CDR3 DNA reads TGTGCCAGCAGCTTAATTGGGAAGGGGACAGGGTCTTACGAGCAGTACTTC.